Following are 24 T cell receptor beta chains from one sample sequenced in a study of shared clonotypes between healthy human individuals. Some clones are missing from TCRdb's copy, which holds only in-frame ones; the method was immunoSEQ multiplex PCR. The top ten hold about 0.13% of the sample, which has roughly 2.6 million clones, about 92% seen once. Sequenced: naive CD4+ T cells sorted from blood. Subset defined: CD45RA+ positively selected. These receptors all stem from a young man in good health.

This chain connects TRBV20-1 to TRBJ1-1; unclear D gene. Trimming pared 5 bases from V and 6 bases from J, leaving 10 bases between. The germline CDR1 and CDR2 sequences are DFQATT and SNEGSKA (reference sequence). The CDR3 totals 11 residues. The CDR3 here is CSAGRTAEAFF. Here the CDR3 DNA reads TGCAGTGCTGGAAGGACCGCTGAAGCTTTCTTT.

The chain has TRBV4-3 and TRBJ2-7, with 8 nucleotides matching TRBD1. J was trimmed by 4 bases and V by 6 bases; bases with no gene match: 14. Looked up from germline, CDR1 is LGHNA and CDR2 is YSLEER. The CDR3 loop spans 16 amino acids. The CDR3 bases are TGCGCCAGCAGAGCAGGACAGGGTTTGACCGGGTACGAGCAGTACTTC. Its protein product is CASRAGQGLTGYEQYF.

The CDR3 nucleotides read TGCGCCAGCAGCCAGGGACCCACCGGGGAGCTGTTTTTT. As protein: CASSQGPTGELFF. V is TRBV5-1 and J is TRBJ2-2, with D perhaps TRBD1 or TRBD2 (5 bases each). The CDR3 spans 13 residues. Germline CDR1 is SGHRS and CDR2 is YFSETQ. The V end was cut by 4 bases, the J end by 4 bases, with 8 bases between.

The CDR3 reads CASSLPPGTKNIQYF. CDR3 DNA sequence: TGTGCCAGCAGTTTACCTCCCGGGACCAAAAACATTCAGTACTTC. The chain carries TRBV28 and TRBJ2-4; D perhaps matches TRBD2 (5 bases). V lost 2 bases to trimming and J lost 2 bases, with 10 bases between them. The CDR3 extends over 15 amino acids. Germline CDR1 MDHEN, CDR2 SYDVKM.

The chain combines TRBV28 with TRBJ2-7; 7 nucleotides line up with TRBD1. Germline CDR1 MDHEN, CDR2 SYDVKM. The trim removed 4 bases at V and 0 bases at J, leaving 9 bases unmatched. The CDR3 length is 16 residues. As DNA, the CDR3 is TGTGCCAGCAGTTGGAAATACCGGGACAGCTCCTACGAGCAGTACTTC. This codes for CASSWKYRDSSYEQYF.

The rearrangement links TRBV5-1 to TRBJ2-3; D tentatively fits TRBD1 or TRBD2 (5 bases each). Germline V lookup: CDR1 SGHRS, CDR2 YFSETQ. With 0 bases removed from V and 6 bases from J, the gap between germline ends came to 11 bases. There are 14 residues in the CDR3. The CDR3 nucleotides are TGCGCCAGCAGCTTGGGGGGACGGGATGATACGCAGTATTTT. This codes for CASSLGGRDDTQYF.

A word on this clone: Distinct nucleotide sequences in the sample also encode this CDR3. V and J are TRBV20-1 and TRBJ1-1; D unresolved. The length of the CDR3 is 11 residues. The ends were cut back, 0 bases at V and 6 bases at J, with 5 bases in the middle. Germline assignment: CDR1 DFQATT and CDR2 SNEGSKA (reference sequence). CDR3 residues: CSARDLPEAFF. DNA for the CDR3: TGCAGTGCTAGAGATCTTCCTGAAGCTTTCTTT.

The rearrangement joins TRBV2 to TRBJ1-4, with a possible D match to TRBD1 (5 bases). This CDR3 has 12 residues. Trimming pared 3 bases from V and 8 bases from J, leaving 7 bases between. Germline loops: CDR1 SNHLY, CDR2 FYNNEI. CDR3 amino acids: CASSDRVEKLFF. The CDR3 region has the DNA TGTGCCAGCAGTGACAGGGTAGAAAAACTGTTTTTT. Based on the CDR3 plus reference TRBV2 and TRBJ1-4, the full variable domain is EPEVTQTPSHQVTQMGQEVILRCVPISNHLYFYWYRQILGQKVEFLVSFYNNEISEKSEIFDDQFSVERPDGSNFTLKIRSTKLEDSAMYFCASSDRVEKLFFGSGTQLSVL.

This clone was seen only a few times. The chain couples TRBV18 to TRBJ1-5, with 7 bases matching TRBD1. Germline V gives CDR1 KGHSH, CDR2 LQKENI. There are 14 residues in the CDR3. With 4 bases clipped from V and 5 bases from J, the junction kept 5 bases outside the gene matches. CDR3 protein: CASSQGQLDQPQHF. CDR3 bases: TGTGCCAGCTCACAGGGACAGCTAGATCAGCCCCAGCATTTT.

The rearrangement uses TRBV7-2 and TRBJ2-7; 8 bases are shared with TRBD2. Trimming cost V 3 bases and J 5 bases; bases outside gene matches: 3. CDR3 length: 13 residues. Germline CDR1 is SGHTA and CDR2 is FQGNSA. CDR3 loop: CASSLQREHEQYF. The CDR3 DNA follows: TGTGCCAGCAGCTTGCAGCGGGAGCACGAGCAGTACTTC.

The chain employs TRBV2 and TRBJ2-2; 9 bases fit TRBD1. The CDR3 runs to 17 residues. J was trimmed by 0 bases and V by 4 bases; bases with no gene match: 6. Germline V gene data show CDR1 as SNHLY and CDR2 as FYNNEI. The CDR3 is CASSVPTGGANTGELFF. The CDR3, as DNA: TGTGCCAGCAGTGTCCCGACAGGGGGGGCGAACACCGGGGAGCTGTTTTTT.

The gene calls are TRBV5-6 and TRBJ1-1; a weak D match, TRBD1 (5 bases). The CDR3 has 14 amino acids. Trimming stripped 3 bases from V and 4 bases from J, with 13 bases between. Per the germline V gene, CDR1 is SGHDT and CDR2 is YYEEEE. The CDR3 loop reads CASSWGWRGTEAFF. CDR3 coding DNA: TGTGCCAGCAGCTGGGGGTGGCGGGGCACTGAAGCTTTCTTT.

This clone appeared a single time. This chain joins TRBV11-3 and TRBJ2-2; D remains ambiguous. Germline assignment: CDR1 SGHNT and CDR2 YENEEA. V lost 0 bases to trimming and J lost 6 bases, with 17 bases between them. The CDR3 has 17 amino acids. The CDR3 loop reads CASSLDRPARSAGELFF. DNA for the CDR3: TGTGCCAGCAGCTTAGATCGTCCAGCCCGGTCCGCCGGGGAGCTGTTTTTT.

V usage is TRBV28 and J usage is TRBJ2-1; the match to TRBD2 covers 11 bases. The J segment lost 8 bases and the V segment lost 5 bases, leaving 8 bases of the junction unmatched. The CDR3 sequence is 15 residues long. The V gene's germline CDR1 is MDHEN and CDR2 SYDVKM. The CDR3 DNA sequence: TGTGCCAGCAGTCCCTTTAGCGGGGGGGCCGATGAGCAGTTCTTC. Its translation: CASSPFSGGADEQFF.

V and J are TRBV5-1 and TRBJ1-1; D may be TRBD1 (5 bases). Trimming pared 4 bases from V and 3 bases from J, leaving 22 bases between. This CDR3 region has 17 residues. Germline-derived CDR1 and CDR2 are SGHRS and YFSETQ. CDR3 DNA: TGCGCCAGCAGCAAAAGCGCCGGGACGGCCTTCGACACTGAAGCTTTCTTT. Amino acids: CASSKSAGTAFDTEAFF.

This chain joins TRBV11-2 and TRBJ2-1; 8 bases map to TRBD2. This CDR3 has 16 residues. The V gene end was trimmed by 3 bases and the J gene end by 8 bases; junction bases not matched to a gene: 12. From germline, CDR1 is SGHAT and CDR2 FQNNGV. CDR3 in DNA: TGTGCCAGCAGCTTGTTCGGTAGCGGGGTGGGGGATGAGCAGTTCTTC. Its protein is CASSLFGSGVGDEQFF. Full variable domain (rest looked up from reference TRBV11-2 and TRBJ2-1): EAGVAQSPRYKIIEKRQSVAFWCNPISGHATLYWYQQILGQGPKLLIQFQNNGVVDDSQLPKDRFSAERLKGVDSTLKIQPAKLEDSAVYLCASSLFGSGVGDEQFFGPGTRLTVL.

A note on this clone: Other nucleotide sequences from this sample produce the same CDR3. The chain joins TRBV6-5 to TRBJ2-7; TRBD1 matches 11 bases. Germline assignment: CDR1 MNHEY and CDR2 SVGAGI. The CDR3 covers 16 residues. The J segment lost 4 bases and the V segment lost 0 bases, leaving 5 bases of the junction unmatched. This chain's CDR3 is CASSYSWTGGSYEQYF. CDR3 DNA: TGTGCCAGCAGTTACTCATGGACAGGGGGCTCTTACGAGCAGTACTTC.

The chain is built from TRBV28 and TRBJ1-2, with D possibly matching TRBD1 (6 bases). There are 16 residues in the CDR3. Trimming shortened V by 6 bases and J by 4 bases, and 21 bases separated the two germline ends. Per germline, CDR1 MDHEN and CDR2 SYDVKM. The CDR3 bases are TGTGCCAGCAGCACTGATTTGGGGGGGCAAATCTATGGCTACACCTTC. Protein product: CASSTDLGGQIYGYTF.

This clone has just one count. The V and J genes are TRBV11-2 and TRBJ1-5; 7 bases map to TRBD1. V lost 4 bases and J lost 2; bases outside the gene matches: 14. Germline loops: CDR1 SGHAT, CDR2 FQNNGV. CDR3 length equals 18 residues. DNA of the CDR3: TGTGCCAGCAGCTCCCTCAACAGGGGCCGGCCGGGCAATCAGCCCCAGCATTTT. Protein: CASSSLNRGRPGNQPQHF. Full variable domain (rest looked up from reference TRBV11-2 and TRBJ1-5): EAGVAQSPRYKIIEKRQSVAFWCNPISGHATLYWYQQILGQGPKLLIQFQNNGVVDDSQLPKDRFSAERLKGVDSTLKIQPAKLEDSAVYLCASSSLNRGRPGNQPQHFGDGTRLSIL.

CDR3 nucleotides: TGCGCCAGCAGCTCGGGCCTATCTTATGCGGATGAGCAGTTCTTC. Translation: CASSSGLSYADEQFF. This chain connects TRBV5-1 to TRBJ2-1; D is unresolved. Germline V gene lookup returns CDR1 SGHRS and CDR2 YFSETQ. The V gene lost 3 bases and the J gene lost 8 bases, with 18 bases spanning the gap. This CDR3 is built from 15 residues.

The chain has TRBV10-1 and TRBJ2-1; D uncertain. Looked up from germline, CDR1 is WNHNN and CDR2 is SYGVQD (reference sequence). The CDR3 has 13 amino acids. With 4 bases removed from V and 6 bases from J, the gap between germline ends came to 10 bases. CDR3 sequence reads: CASSAPDSNEQFF. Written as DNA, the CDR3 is TGCGCCAGCAGTGCCCCGGATAGCAATGAGCAGTTCTTC.

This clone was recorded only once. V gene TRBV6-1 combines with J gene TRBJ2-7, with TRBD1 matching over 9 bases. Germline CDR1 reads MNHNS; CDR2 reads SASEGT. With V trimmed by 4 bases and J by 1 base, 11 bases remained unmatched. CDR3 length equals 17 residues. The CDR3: CASSVPSGTGPSYEQYF. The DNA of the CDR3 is TGTGCCAGCAGTGTACCCTCCGGGACAGGGCCTTCCTACGAGCAGTACTTC.

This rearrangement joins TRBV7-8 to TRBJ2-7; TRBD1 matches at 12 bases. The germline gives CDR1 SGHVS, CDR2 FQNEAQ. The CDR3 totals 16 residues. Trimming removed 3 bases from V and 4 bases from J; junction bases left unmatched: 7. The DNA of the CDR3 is TGTGCCAGCAGCTTGGCGGGACAGGGGGCAAGATACGAGCAGTACTTC. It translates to CASSLAGQGARYEQYF.

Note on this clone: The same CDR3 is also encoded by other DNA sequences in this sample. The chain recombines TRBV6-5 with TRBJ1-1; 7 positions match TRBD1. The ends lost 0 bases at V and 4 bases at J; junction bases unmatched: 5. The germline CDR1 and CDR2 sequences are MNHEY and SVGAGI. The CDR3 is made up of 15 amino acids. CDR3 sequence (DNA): TGTGCCAGCAGTTACTCACGACAGGGACGCACTGAAGCTTTCTTT. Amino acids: CASSYSRQGRTEAFF.